The 24 T cell receptor beta chains in this list originate from one sample, sequenced in a study of OX40 agonist ivuxolimab in advanced cancers. Data came from immunoSEQ multiplex PCR; TCRdb stores just in-frame clones and leaves some out. The repertoire holds under 90,000 clones, with approximately 85% as singletons. Sequences were derived from CD4+ or CD8+ T cells sorted from blood, sampled in a trial of the OX40 agonist ivuxolimab. Every receptor here comes from an adult with an advanced solid tumor such as melanoma, head and neck, liver or kidney cancer.

The genes are TRBV7-2 and TRBJ2-2; tentative D call: TRBD1 (5 bases). The CDR3 runs 14 residues. V was clipped by 5 bases and J by 6 bases, with 13 bases between them. Germline V gene lookup returns CDR1 SGHTA and CDR2 FQGNSA. The DNA for the CDR3 is TGTGCCAGCAGCCTTGACTCAGGGTCCGGGGAGCTGTTTTTT. Translating it yields CASSLDSGSGELFF.

The V and J genes are TRBV27 and TRBJ1-5, with 7 bases fitting TRBD1. The CDR3 consists of 16 residues. V trimming: 5 bases; J trimming: 6 bases; junction bases outside the gene matches: 13. CDR1 and CDR2 from the germline V gene are MNHEY and SMNVEV (reference sequence). CDR3 region: CASSPRWRGPVQPQHF. CDR3 nucleotides: TGTGCCAGCAGTCCTCGGTGGAGGGGGCCCGTTCAGCCCCAGCATTTT.

The chain is built from TRBV4-1 and TRBJ2-2; maybe TRBD1 (6 bases). Germline-derived CDR1 and CDR2 are MGHRA and YSYEKL. The CDR3 is made up of 14 amino acids. Trimming pared 4 bases from V and 4 bases from J, leaving 10 bases between. CDR3: CASSLRGATGELFF. The CDR3 coding sequence is TGCGCCAGCAGCCTCAGGGGTGCCACCGGGGAGCTGTTTTTT.

This sequence joins TRBV6-1 and TRBJ2-5; 8 bases are shared with TRBD1. V gave up 8 bases and J gave up 2 bases; unmatched junction bases: 7. This CDR3 comprises 14 residues. Germline V gene sequence: CDR1 MNHNS, CDR2 SASEGT. In nucleotides, the CDR3 is TGTGCCAGCCATTCCAGGACAGGGCAAGAGACCCAGTACTTC. Translating gives CASHSRTGQETQYF.

This chain links TRBV20-1 with TRBJ1-1; the D gene is possibly TRBD1 (6 bases). The V end lost 8 bases, the J end lost 7 bases, and 11 bases lay between the germline ends. The CDR3 loop spans 10 amino acids. Looked up from germline, CDR1 is DFQATT and CDR2 is SNEGSKA (reference sequence). The CDR3 coding sequence is TGCAGTACCGGACAGCTTGAAGCTTTCTTT. The encoded protein is CSTGQLEAFF.

The CDR3 DNA reads as TGCGCCAGCAGCCAAGACAGGGACTTGTACCAAGAGACCCAGTACTTC. This gives the protein CASSQDRDLYQETQYF. This chain joins TRBV4-3 and TRBJ2-5; D may be TRBD2 (6 bases). Germline CDR1 is LGHNA and CDR2 is YSLEER. The V end was cut by 0 bases, the J end by 0 bases, with 11 bases between. The CDR3 runs to 16 residues.

The V gene is TRBV5-4, the J gene TRBJ2-3; 7 nucleotides line up with TRBD1. CDR3 length: 15 residues. Germline CDR1 is SGHNT and CDR2 is YYREEE (reference sequence). V lost 4 bases, J lost 6 bases, and 11 bases stayed unmatched. CDR3 region: CASSAKGAGTDTQYF. The CDR3 bases are TGTGCCAGCAGCGCGAAGGGGGCCGGGACGGATACGCAGTATTTT.

This chain joins TRBV6-5 and TRBJ2-4, with a weak D call TRBD2 (5 bases). The CDR3 runs to 16 residues. With 0 bases removed from V and 3 bases from J, the gap between germline ends came to 12 bases. In germline, CDR1 is MNHEY, CDR2 SVGAGI. The CDR3 DNA follows: TGTGCCAGCAGTTACTCGATGTTAGGAGGCAAAAACATTCAGTACTTC. Its protein is CASSYSMLGGKNIQYF.

The chain uses TRBV28 and TRBJ1-5; 10 bases fit TRBD1. The V gene end was trimmed by 5 bases and the J gene end by 2 bases; junction bases not matched to a gene: 6. CDR3 length equals 16 residues. Germline loops: CDR1 MDHEN, CDR2 SYDVKM. CDR3 loop: CASSRTGTGGNQPQHF. DNA for the CDR3: TGTGCCAGCAGTCGAACAGGGACAGGGGGCAATCAGCCCCAGCATTTT.

This clone was recorded a few times. J is TRBJ2-5 and V is TRBV6-5, with a weak D call TRBD2 (5 bases). The CDR3 has 14 residues. V was cut by 5 bases and J by 5 bases, with 15 bases left in between. Germline V gene sequence: CDR1 MNHEY, CDR2 SVGAGI. CDR3 protein: CASSRGNAFETQYF. Written as DNA, the CDR3 is TGTGCCAGCAGTAGAGGGAATGCGTTTGAGACCCAGTACTTC.

V is TRBV30 and J is TRBJ1-2, with D unclear. Germline V lookup: CDR1 GTSNPN, CDR2 SVGIG (reference sequence). Trimming shortened V by 2 bases and J by 8 bases, and 15 bases separated the two germline ends. This CDR3 region has 13 residues. The CDR3 DNA reads TGTGCCTGGAGTCAAAGGGTGAGGAGGGGCTACACCTTC. Amino acid sequence: CAWSQRVRRGYTF. Drawing the rest from reference TRBV30 and TRBJ1-2, the complete variable domain is SQTIHQWPATLVQPVGSPLSLECTVEGTSNPNLYWYRQAAGRGLQLLFYSVGIGQISSEVPQNLSASRPQDRQFILSSKKLLLSDSGFYLCAWSQRVRRGYTFGSGTRLTVV.

This chain joins TRBV19 and TRBJ2-3; D is unresolved. Germline CDR1 and CDR2: LNHDA and SQIVND (reference sequence). The CDR3 spans 14 residues. The V and J ends lost 7 bases and 1 base respectively, with 12 bases between them. The CDR3 region has the DNA TGTGCCAGTACGGAAGGGCCTCGCACAGATACGCAGTATTTT. This encodes CASTEGPRTDTQYF.

Comment on this clone: The junction departs from germline at one end; a sequencing error may be responsible. V is TRBV7-7 and J is TRBJ2-1; tentative D call: TRBD2 (5 bases). Germline V lookup: CDR1 SSHAT, CDR2 FNYEAQ (reference sequence). The CDR3 consists of 12 residues. CDR3 region: CASSQPGGEQFF. CDR3 DNA: TGTGCTAGCAGTCAACCAGGAGGTGAGCAGTTCTTC. Drawing the rest from reference TRBV7-7 and TRBJ2-1, the complete variable domain is GAGVSQSPRYKVTKRGQDVTLRCDPISSHATLYWYQQALGQGPEFLTYFNYEAQPDKSGLPSDRFSAERPEGSISTLTIQRTEQRDSAMYRCASSQPGGEQFFGPGTRLTVL.

The rearrangement uses TRBV6-5 and TRBJ1-1; weak D call: TRBD1 (5 bases). CDR3 length equals 14 residues. The germline gives CDR1 MNHEY, CDR2 SVGAGI. V was shortened by 4 bases and J by 6 bases, with 15 bases between the two germline ends. As DNA, the CDR3 is TGTGCCAGCAGTTCCCGGGGCCCGGCGGCTGAAGCTTTCTTT. This sequence encodes CASSSRGPAAEAFF.

This clone has more than one count but fewer than ten. The CDR3 loop reads CASSPDRDYGYTF. The CDR3 nucleotides are TGTGCCAGCAGCCCGGACAGGGACTATGGCTACACCTTC. The chain links TRBV5-6 to TRBJ1-2; TRBD1 matches at 8 bases. This CDR3 has 13 residues. Trimming removed 4 bases from V and 3 bases from J; junction bases left unmatched: 2. Germline CDR1 SGHDT, CDR2 YYEEEE.

J is TRBJ2-5 and V is TRBV10-1, with D perhaps matching TRBD1 (5 bases). This CDR3 is built from 13 residues. The V gene lost 7 bases and the J gene lost 13 bases, with 22 bases spanning the gap. Germline-derived CDR1 and CDR2 are WNHNN and SYGVQD (reference sequence). CDR3 residues: CASKGRAPLLGYF. The CDR3 DNA is TGCGCCAGCAAGGGCAGGGCCCCCTTACTTGGGTACTTC.

V and J are TRBV7-2 and TRBJ2-7; 9 nucleotides line up with TRBD1. The V and J ends lost 5 bases and 6 bases, in that order; junction bases with no gene match: 8. CDR1 and CDR2 from the germline V gene are SGHTA and FQGNSA. This CDR3 region has 14 residues. CDR3 nucleotides: TGTGCCAGCAGCAAACGGACAGGGGAGATCGAGCAGTACTTC. Translated, it gives CASSKRTGEIEQYF.

The J gene is TRBJ1-2, the V gene TRBV19; unclear D gene. Trimming took 3 bases from V and 3 from J, leaving 23 bases between them. The CDR3 totals 18 residues. Germline CDR1 and CDR2: LNHDA and SQIVND (reference sequence). The CDR3 DNA reads as TGTGCCAGTAGTATCATCTTCTCTCTTCCGGGGATGGACTATGGCTACACCTTC. Translating it yields CASSIIFSLPGMDYGYTF.

The J gene is TRBJ2-7, the V gene TRBV4-1; perhaps TRBD2 as D (6 bases). Trimming cost V 2 bases and J 2 bases, with 10 bases left between them. Germline V lookup: CDR1 MGHRA, CDR2 YSYEKL. The CDR3 loop spans 14 amino acids. The CDR3 nucleotides are TGCGCCAGCAGCCAACGGGGGATGGCCTACGAGCAGTACTTC. Its translation: CASSQRGMAYEQYF.

This rearrangement joins TRBV28 to TRBJ1-4; 7 positions match TRBD1. This CDR3 comprises 14 residues. V lost 7 bases, J lost 7 bases, and 9 bases stayed unmatched. From germline, CDR1 is MDHEN and CDR2 SYDVKM. CDR3 region: CASIRDRVAEKLFF. The CDR3 coding sequence is TGTGCCAGCATTAGAGACAGGGTTGCTGAAAAACTGTTTTTT.

This clone was recorded once. The junction does not match germline at one end; this may be a read error. This chain joins TRBV2 and TRBJ2-7, with D possibly matching TRBD2 (6 bases). The CDR3 totals 12 residues. Germline CDR1 and CDR2: SNHLY and FYNNEI. CDR3 amino acids: CASSASGGLRRF. In DNA form, the CDR3 reads TGTGCCAGCAGTGCCAGCGGCGGACTACGTCGTTTC. Variable domain in full (rest from reference TRBV2 and TRBJ2-7): EPEVTQTPSHQVTQMGQEVILRCVPISNHLYFYWYRQILGQKVEFLVSFYNNEISEKSEIFDDQFSVERPDGSNFTLKIRSTKLEDSAMYFCASSASGGLRRFGPGTRLTVT.

Only one count was recorded for this clone. The chain combines TRBV12-1 with TRBJ2-7; TRBD1 is the table's D call, not checked against the DNA. TRBV12-1 is described as a pseudogene. This CDR3 comprises 17 residues. Here the CDR3 reads CAQQSKGFLGSPYEQYV. The CDR3 DNA sequence: TGTGCCCAGCAAAGCAAGGGGTTCCTCGGAAGCCCCTACGAGCAGTACGTC.

The chain carries TRBV9 and TRBJ2-1; possibly TRBD2 for D (7 bases). The CDR3 consists of 17 residues. Trimming cost V 4 bases and J 8 bases, with 25 bases left between them. Germline V gene lookup returns CDR1 SGDLS and CDR2 YYNGEE. The CDR3: CASSPPRGGPATHEQFF. In nucleotides, the CDR3 is TGTGCCAGCAGCCCCCCGCGCGGGGGCCCTGCCACTCATGAGCAGTTCTTC.

This clone was recorded a few times. The CDR3 DNA reads as TGTGCCAGCAGCGACGGGGGGACTAGCACAGATACGCAGTATTTT. Translated, it gives CASSDGGTSTDTQYF. This chain uses TRBV7-3 with TRBJ2-3; 7 bases are a match to TRBD2. Germline-derived CDR1 and CDR2 are SGHTA and FQGTGA. The CDR3 runs to 15 residues. V dropped 5 bases and J dropped 0; count of bases not matched to a gene: 5.